Shown below are 25 T cell receptor beta chains from a single sample sequenced in a study of brain T cells in children with intractable seizures. The data were produced by immunoSEQ multiplex PCR, yet TCRdb's version contains in-frame clones alone and is incomplete. The data hold about 120,000 clones, with roughly 92% observed a single time. Sequencing used peripheral blood, obtained at surgery. The receptors derive from a boy less than two years old with hemimegalencephaly and intractable seizures.

J is TRBJ1-2 and V is TRBV10-2; D might be TRBD1 (6 bases). The CDR3 has 14 residues. V was clipped by 7 bases and J by 8 bases, with 20 bases between them. The germline V gene has CDR1 WSHSY and CDR2 SAAADI. DNA for the CDR3: TGCGCCAGCAAGGTCCCAGGGGAAGTGTACGGCTACACCTTC. Amino acid sequence: CASKVPGEVYGYTF.

The chain has TRBV9 and TRBJ2-5; the D gene is possibly TRBD2 (6 bases). The CDR3 contains 14 residues. CDR1 and CDR2 from the germline V gene are SGDLS and YYNGEE. Between the trimmed V and J ends, which lost 4 bases and 2 bases, there was a span of 12 bases. CDR3 bases: TGTGCCAGCAGCTCCCGACTAGAACAAGAGACCCAGTACTTC. Residues: CASSSRLEQETQYF.

The chain joins TRBV2 to TRBJ1-6; D is ambiguous. Trimming left V 0 bases short and J 9 bases short, with 3 bases between. Per the germline V gene, CDR1 is SNHLY and CDR2 is FYNNEI. The CDR3 consists of 12 residues. CDR3: CASSEASSPLHF. CDR3 in DNA: TGTGCCAGCAGTGAAGCGAGTTCACCCCTCCACTTT.

V is TRBV6-4 and J is TRBJ2-1; 10 nucleotides match TRBD2. The CDR3 totals 15 residues. Germline assignment: CDR1 MRHNA and CDR2 SNTAGT. V shed 4 bases, J shed 6 bases, and the junction held 6 bases outside the gene matches. CDR3 coding DNA: TGTGCCAGCAGTGCGCTAGCGGGAGTGGGCAATGAGCAGTTCTTC. Translated, it gives CASSALAGVGNEQFF.

The chain joins TRBV30 to TRBJ1-6, with 9 bases aligning to TRBD1. Germline CDR1 GTSNPN, CDR2 SVGIG (reference sequence). This CDR3 is built from 15 residues. V gave up 2 bases and J gave up 9 bases; unmatched junction bases: 8. CDR3 region: CAWSTGGAGGSPLHF. CDR3 nucleotides: TGTGCCTGGAGTACAGGGGGCGCAGGGGGTTCACCCCTCCACTTT. Full variable domain (missing parts from reference TRBV30 and TRBJ1-6): SQTIHQWPATLVQPVGSPLSLECTVEGTSNPNLYWYRQAAGRGLQLLFYSVGIGQISSEVPQNLSASRPQDRQFILSSKKLLLSDSGFYLCAWSTGGAGGSPLHFGNGTRLTVT.

The chain employs TRBV19 and TRBJ2-7, with D tentatively TRBD1 or TRBD2 (5 bases each). Germline V gene sequence: CDR1 LNHDA, CDR2 SQIVND (reference sequence). This CDR3 has 14 residues. The ends were cut back, 5 bases at V and 4 bases at J, with 15 bases in the middle. Written as DNA, the CDR3 is TGTGCCAGTAGTTACCGGGACCAGACGTACGAGCAGTACTTC. Protein product: CASSYRDQTYEQYF.

The rearrangement links TRBV6-5 to TRBJ2-7; D may be TRBD1 (6 bases). There are 15 residues in the CDR3. Trimming shortened V by 1 base and J by 2 bases, and 12 bases separated the two germline ends. The germline V gene has CDR1 MNHEY and CDR2 SVGAGI. Here the CDR3 reads CASSYFETGPYEQYF. CDR3 nucleotides: TGTGCCAGCAGTTACTTTGAGACAGGCCCCTACGAGCAGTACTTC.

The sample holds one count of this clone. The chain is built from TRBV7-9 and TRBJ1-2; no clear D gene. This CDR3 has 15 residues. The V end lost 5 bases, the J end lost 4 bases, and 17 bases lay between the germline ends. CDR1 SEHNR and CDR2 FQNEAQ come from the germline V gene (reference sequence). CDR3 amino acids: CASSPLRASFYGYTF. The CDR3 nucleotides are TGTGCCAGCAGCCCCCTCCGGGCCAGTTTCTATGGCTACACCTTC.

The chain links TRBV15 to TRBJ2-2; D not resolved. The germline V gene has CDR1 LNHNV and CDR2 YYDKDF (reference sequence). This CDR3 is 10 amino acids long. Trimming took 6 bases from V and 8 from J, leaving 4 bases between them. The CDR3 nucleotides read TGTGCCACCAGTCTGGGGGAGCTGTTTTTT. As protein: CATSLGELFF.

This clone has just one count. The rearrangement joins TRBV7-9 to TRBJ1-3; 9 bases map to TRBD1. Unmatched junction bases numbered 6, after V lost 4 bases and J lost 2 bases. Germline CDR1 and CDR2: SEHNR and FQNEAQ (reference sequence). The CDR3 runs 16 residues. The CDR3: CASSWTGTGTGNTIYF. CDR3 sequence (DNA): TGTGCCAGCAGCTGGACCGGGACAGGGACTGGAAACACCATATATTTT. Variable domain in full (rest from reference TRBV7-9 and TRBJ1-3): DTGVSQNPRHKITKRGQNVTFRCDPISEHNRLYWYRQTLGQGPEFLTYFQNEAQLEKSRLLSDRFSAERPKGSFSTLEIQRTEQGDSAMYLCASSWTGTGTGNTIYFGEGSWLTVV.

The rearrangement joins TRBV19 to TRBJ2-7; D not certain. The germline V gene has CDR1 LNHDA and CDR2 SQIVND (reference sequence). This CDR3 has 14 residues. V lost 1 base to trimming and J lost 7 bases, with 14 bases between them. CDR3 nucleotides: TGTGCCAGTAGTATAGTCCGTGGGGTAGGGGAGCAGTACTTC. This sequence encodes CASSIVRGVGEQYF.

V usage is TRBV5-4 and J usage is TRBJ2-7; possibly TRBD2 for D (6 bases). There are 14 residues in the CDR3. Trimming pared 0 bases from V and 5 bases from J, leaving 12 bases between. Germline assignment: CDR1 SGHNT and CDR2 YYREEE (reference sequence). The CDR3 protein is CASSLGIAVNEQYF. In DNA, the CDR3 is TGTGCCAGCAGCTTGGGGATAGCGGTGAACGAGCAGTACTTC.

The table lists this clone with a count of one. This chain links TRBV11-1 with TRBJ1-6; tentatively, D is TRBD1 (5 bases). The germline CDR1 and CDR2 sequences are SGHAT and FQDESV (reference sequence). The length of the CDR3 is 15 residues. With 1 base removed from V and 10 bases from J, the gap between germline ends came to 14 bases. Here the CDR3 reads CASSLGGGKESPLHF. The CDR3 bases are TGTGCCAGCAGCTTAGGGGGGGGGAAAGAATCACCCCTCCACTTT.

This clone was seen once. The chain joins TRBV27 to TRBJ2-5; possible D gene TRBD2, 6 bases. V lost 5 bases to trimming and J lost 5 bases, with 12 bases between them. The V gene's germline CDR1 is MNHEY and CDR2 SMNVEV (reference sequence). The CDR3 consists of 13 residues. The CDR3 loop reads CASSPPSGETQYF. The CDR3 nucleotides read TGTGCCAGCAGTCCTCCAAGCGGGGAGACCCAGTACTTC.

V usage is TRBV10-2 and J usage is TRBJ1-1, with TRBD1 as a possible D gene (6 bases). The CDR3 sequence is 16 residues long. In germline, CDR1 is WSHSY, CDR2 SAAADI. V gave up 5 bases and J gave up 0 bases, with 16 bases separating them. CDR3 amino acids: CASSSYPRGLNTEAFF. The CDR3 DNA follows: TGCGCCAGCAGTTCGTACCCCAGGGGCCTGAACACTGAAGCTTTCTTT.

This clone was picked up one time. The V and J genes are TRBV4-3 and TRBJ2-3; 9 nucleotides match TRBD2. V gave up 0 bases and J gave up 1 base; unmatched junction bases: 5. CDR3 length: 17 residues. Looked up from germline, CDR1 is LGHNA and CDR2 is YSLEER. The CDR3 region is CASSQEASGKGTDTQYF. The CDR3 nucleotides read TGCGCCAGCAGCCAAGAGGCTAGCGGGAAAGGCACAGATACGCAGTATTTT.

The rearrangement links TRBV11-2 to TRBJ2-5; D is possibly TRBD2 (6 bases). The CDR3 has 15 residues. Germline loops: CDR1 SGHAT, CDR2 FQNNGV. V gave up 1 base and J gave up 5 bases, with 14 bases separating them. The DNA of the CDR3 is TGTGCCAGCAGCTTAGTCGGAGGGGCAGCGGAGACCCAGTACTTC. The encoded protein is CASSLVGGAAETQYF.

The V call is TRBV2, the J call TRBJ2-2; D remains ambiguous. Deletions cut 6 bases from V and 4 bases from J, with 9 bases between. The CDR3 loop spans 13 amino acids. Germline CDR1 and CDR2: SNHLY and FYNNEI. CDR3 sequence: CASRLISTGELFF. The CDR3 DNA reads as TGTGCCAGCAGGCTTATTAGCACCGGGGAGCTGTTTTTT.

The chain combines TRBV11-2 with TRBJ1-6, with D uncertain. Trimming stripped 2 bases from V and 7 bases from J, with 6 bases between. The CDR3 runs 13 residues. The germline V gene has CDR1 SGHAT and CDR2 FQNNGV. CDR3 residues: CASSLRQNSPLHF. DNA for the CDR3: TGTGCCAGCAGCTTACGTCAGAATTCACCCCTCCACTTT. Full variable domain (rest looked up from reference TRBV11-2 and TRBJ1-6): EAGVAQSPRYKIIEKRQSVAFWCNPISGHATLYWYQQILGQGPKLLIQFQNNGVVDDSQLPKDRFSAERLKGVDSTLKIQPAKLEDSAVYLCASSLRQNSPLHFGNGTRLTVT.

The chain joins TRBV20-1 to TRBJ2-5; D gene unclear. CDR3 length equals 11 residues. Looked up from germline, CDR1 is DFQATT and CDR2 is SNEGSKA (reference sequence). This CDR3 is CSGPFQETQYF. For the CDR3, the DNA is TGCAGCGGACCTTTCCAAGAGACCCAGTACTTC.

V usage is TRBV30 and J usage is TRBJ2-2, with 7 nucleotides matching TRBD2. Trimming took 0 bases from V and 1 from J; bases not matched to a gene: 5. There are 16 residues in the CDR3. Germline CDR1 reads GTSNPN; CDR2 reads SVGIG (reference sequence). CDR3 residues: CAWSVYGGGNTGELFF. The CDR3, as DNA: TGTGCCTGGAGTGTCTATGGCGGGGGGAACACCGGGGAGCTGTTTTTT.

The V gene is TRBV6-1, the J gene TRBJ1-3; D may be TRBD1 (5 bases). The V end lost 3 bases, the J end lost 3 bases, and 18 bases lay between the germline ends. The CDR3 loop spans 17 amino acids. Germline CDR1 is MNHNS and CDR2 is SASEGT. The CDR3 region is CASSDWYGARVGNTIYF. As DNA, the CDR3 is TGTGCCAGCAGTGACTGGTACGGGGCGCGGGTTGGAAACACCATATATTTT.

The gene calls are TRBV2 and TRBJ1-1; D gene ambiguous. V was cut by 9 bases and J by 1 base, with 12 bases left in between. The CDR3 extends over 13 amino acids. CDR1 and CDR2 (germline): SNHLY, FYNNEI. CDR3 sequence reads: CASRLGSNTEAFF. CDR3 DNA: TGTGCCAGTCGGTTGGGCTCGAACACTGAAGCTTTCTTT.

The chain uses TRBV23-1 and TRBJ2-7; 8 nucleotides match TRBD1. TRBV23-1 is recorded as an ORF, its role being uncertain. Germline trimming cut 9 bases from V and 2 bases from J; bases unmatched to any gene: 6. The CDR3 runs to 13 residues. DNA of the CDR3: TGCGCCAGTCCACGGGGACAGGCCTACGAGCAGTACTTC. Amino acid sequence: CASPRGQAYEQYF.

In DNA, the CDR3 is TGCGCCAGCAGCTTGCAAGGGGGACACGGGGATAATAATTCACCCCTCCACTTT. As protein: CASSLQGGHGDNNSPLHF. The chain is built from TRBV5-1 and TRBJ1-6; the D gene is possibly TRBD1 (6 bases). Germline loops: CDR1 SGHRS, CDR2 YFSETQ. The CDR3 loop spans 18 amino acids. V lost 1 base to trimming and J lost 5 bases, with 19 bases between them.